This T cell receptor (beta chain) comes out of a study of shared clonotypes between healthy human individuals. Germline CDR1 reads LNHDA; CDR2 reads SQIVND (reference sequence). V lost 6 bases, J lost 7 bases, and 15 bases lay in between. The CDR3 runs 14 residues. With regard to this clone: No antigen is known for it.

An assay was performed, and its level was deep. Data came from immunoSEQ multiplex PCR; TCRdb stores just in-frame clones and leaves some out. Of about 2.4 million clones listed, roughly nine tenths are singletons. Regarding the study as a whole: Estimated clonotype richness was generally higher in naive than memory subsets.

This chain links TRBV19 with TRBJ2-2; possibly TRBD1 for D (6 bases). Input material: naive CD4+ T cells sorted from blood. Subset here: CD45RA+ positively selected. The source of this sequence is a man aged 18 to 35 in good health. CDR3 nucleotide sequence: TGTGCCAGTAGGATAACCCAGGGGTACGGGGAGCTGTTTTTT. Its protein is CASRITQGYGELFF.